The present entry profiles one T cell receptor (beta chain) with its context. J lost 10 bases, V lost 5 bases, and 10 bases had no gene match. The V gene's germline CDR1 is MNHEY and CDR2 SMNVEV (reference sequence). The CDR3 consists of 14 residues. The source of the sample is a study of T cells after somatic rescue of genetic block. Sequenced by immunoSEQ multiplex PCR; TCRdb stores in-frame clones only, minus some. The sample consists of some 68,000 clones, roughly 91% of them appearing once. The chain uses TRBV27 and TRBJ1-4, with 7 bases matching TRBD1. Sequenced sample: peripheral blood mononuclear cells (PBMCs). The sequence was obtained from a man younger than 40. The CDR3 DNA follows: TGTGCCAGCAGTGTTGACAGGGCTGTTGGAAAACTGTTTTTT. Residues: CASSVDRAVGKLFF.